This section outlines one T cell receptor beta chain sequence together with its context. The antigen it recognizes is unknown. No base quality information exists; no much larger clone differs at one position. The data belong to a study of blood T cell repertoires in COVID-19 (dated by TCRdb to the early 2020s). About the full investigation: The collaborator samples originated in the United States, Italy and Spain and spanned the acute and convalescent phases of COVID-19. The material from the prospective study consisted of cDNA or gDNA derived from T cells, B-cell-depleted T cells, or PBMCs. The dataset comprised deeply sampled blood TCRbeta repertoires from subjects exposed to, actively infected with, or recovered from COVID-19. The repertoires were made available in a free public database intended to serve as a resource for research on the immune response to SARS-CoV-2. Samples were obtained from the ongoing ImmuneRACE study (first 160 participants) and from about 1,300 subjects provided by 6 global collaborators. A de-identified subject ID, COVID-19 status, age in years and sex were almost always included in the sample metadata. HLA class I and class II types, where available, came from metadata supplied by the sample provider rather than from assay-based typing. What the research found in general, with its limitations: The amount of clinical and demographic metadata varied by source and participant and was provided uncurated.

TCRbeta CDR3 regions were amplified from genomic DNA using the immunoSEQ Assay, a bias-controlled multiplex PCR. The authors' analysis ran thus. Nucleated cell counts per sample were estimated from amplification of reference gene primers within the assay. To quantify the absolute abundance of each unique TCRbeta CDR3 rearrangement, sequence reads were collapsed and filtered. For each sample, productive Simpson clonality was calculated by taking the square root of Simpson's diversity index across productive rearrangements. TCRdb took this table from immuneACCESS and kept in-frame rearrangements with V and J called. Such tables lack part of the clones; where checked against another copy, unresolved V genes explain under half of the gap, and the rest is unexplained. That table furnishes V, J and clone size, whereas the DNA furnished D and trimming. This sample gives approximately 170,000 clones in total; approximately 80% of them show up just once. The ten largest clones capture roughly 8% of the sample.

Participants in the prospective study were enrolled through a virtual design, were aged roughly 18 to 90 years, and lived in approximately 25 United States geographic areas. In the prospective study, cohorts were assigned on the basis of participant-reported clinical history obtained from a screening survey and a study questionnaire. ImmuneRACE Cohort 3 recovered participants were defined by two consecutive negative NP/OP PCR tests, healthcare professional clearance, or symptom resolution. Each participant in the prospective study had whole blood, serum and a nasopharyngeal or oropharyngeal swab collected by mobile phlebotomists. Over an approximately 2-month period, participants in the prospective study had the option of providing additional blood draws and questionnaires. Blood samples from the prospective study were shipped frozen or at room temperature prior to DNA extraction. The CDR3 measures 15 amino acids from cysteine to phenylalanine. The read is trimmed to its CDR3 DNA, 45 bases read in frame from base 1. CDR1 and CDR2 are drawn from the germline V gene: SGHTA, FQGNSA. V loses 1 base of germline sequence and J loses 5 bases, and the interval between the two ends is 12 bases.

Source material: PBMCs or T cells enriched from blood (not recorded which). The receptor was isolated from a woman in her forties or fifties who had recovered from COVID-19. The chain is assembled from TRBV7-2 and TRBJ1-3; a weak D assignment points to TRBD1 (6 bases agree). The CDR3 amino acid sequence is: CASSLDAGARNTIYF. The sequenced DNA is TGTGCCAGCAGCTTAGACGCAGGGGCAAGAAACACCATATATTTT.